This T cell receptor beta chain was observed in a study of OX40 agonist ivuxolimab in advanced cancers. About the full investigation: Ivuxolimab, which targeted the costimulatory receptor OX40 (CD134), was an agonistic, fully human IgG2 monoclonal antibody. Intravenous ivuxolimab was administered to patients every 2 weeks at six dose levels: 0.01, 0.1, 0.3, 1.5, 3 and 10 mg/kg. Among the roughly 50 dose-escalation patients, around 20 had hepatocellular carcinoma, approximately 15 melanoma, 9 renal cell carcinoma and 9 head and neck cancer. A male proportion of around 81% and a mean age of approximately 55 years, ranging from about 23 to 90, were recorded for the dose-escalation cohort. Patients were allowed to have had prior anti-PD-1, anti-PD-L1 or anti-CTLA-4 therapy, and 40% of the dose-escalation patients had been treated with checkpoint inhibitors. Partial responses occurred in three dose-escalation patients, of whom one had hepatocellular carcinoma and two had cutaneous melanoma. Peripheral TCRbeta sequencing was intended to test whether TCR sequence diversity was altered and clonal T-cell expansion was caused by ivuxolimab. The paper reports the monotherapy dose-escalation portion (N of about 50 patients) of the phase I ivuxolimab trial.

In the case of this clone: Its antigen is unknown. No per-base quality is available; no much larger clone lies one base away.

Patients with autoimmune disease history or receiving systemic immunosuppression were excluded from the trial. Peripheral blood for TCR sequencing was drawn from every dose cohort at baseline, at cycle 4 day 1 and at cycle 7 day 1. The samples were drawn from a first-in-human, open-label, multicenter phase I dose-escalation trial of ivuxolimab. Adults with locally advanced or metastatic head and neck squamous cell, hepatocellular, melanoma or renal cell carcinoma were enrolled in the trial. Before TCR sequencing, CD4+ T cells and CD8+ T cells were sorted from peripheral blood as separate populations. The CDR3 covers 16 residues, taking in both the cysteine and the phenylalanine. Just the 48-base CDR3 DNA is kept, in frame starting at base 1. The junction shows trimming of 1 base on V and 4 bases on J, plus 17 bases between the germline ends. In the germline V gene (reference sequence), CDR1 corresponds to SEHNR and CDR2 to FQNEAQ.

Overall results and qualifications from the work: Which antigens the clonally expanded peripheral T cells were specific for was not determined. At doses of 0.1 to 3.0 mg/kg, clonal expansion of both CD4+ and CD8+ T cells in blood was seen between baseline and week 6. Low levels of normalized T-cell clonal expansion were also seen in some patients who did not respond. After ivuxolimab, expanded clones were on average more numerous among CD8+ T cells than among CD4+ T cells. In partial responders in the 0.1-3.0 mg/kg groups, normalized peripheral clonal expansion was found to be among the lowest, especially among CD8+ T cells.

For sequencing of the TCRbeta CDR3 region, genomic DNA was extracted from the sorted cells. The immunoSEQ Assay was used for sequencing of TCRbeta CDR3 regions. What TCRdb holds here is the immuneACCESS table cut down to in-frame rearrangements. Part of the clones is not present; checked against another copy, under half of the missing clones reflect an unresolved V gene, and the others are unexplained. Counted in this sample were roughly 100,000 clones; 92% of them appeared once. 3.4% of the sample is in the top ten clones. The source material was CD4+ or CD8+ T cells sorted from blood, sampled in a trial of the OX40 agonist ivuxolimab. This receptor was identified in an adult with an advanced solid tumor such as melanoma, head and neck, liver or kidney cancer. The rearranged chain carries TRBV7-9 and TRBJ2-7; possibly the D gene is TRBD2, per 5 matching bases. Here the CDR3 is given as CASSLELRVGRYEQYF. The nucleotides are TGTGCCAGCAGCTTAGAGTTGAGGGTCGGTCGGTACGAGCAGTACTTC.